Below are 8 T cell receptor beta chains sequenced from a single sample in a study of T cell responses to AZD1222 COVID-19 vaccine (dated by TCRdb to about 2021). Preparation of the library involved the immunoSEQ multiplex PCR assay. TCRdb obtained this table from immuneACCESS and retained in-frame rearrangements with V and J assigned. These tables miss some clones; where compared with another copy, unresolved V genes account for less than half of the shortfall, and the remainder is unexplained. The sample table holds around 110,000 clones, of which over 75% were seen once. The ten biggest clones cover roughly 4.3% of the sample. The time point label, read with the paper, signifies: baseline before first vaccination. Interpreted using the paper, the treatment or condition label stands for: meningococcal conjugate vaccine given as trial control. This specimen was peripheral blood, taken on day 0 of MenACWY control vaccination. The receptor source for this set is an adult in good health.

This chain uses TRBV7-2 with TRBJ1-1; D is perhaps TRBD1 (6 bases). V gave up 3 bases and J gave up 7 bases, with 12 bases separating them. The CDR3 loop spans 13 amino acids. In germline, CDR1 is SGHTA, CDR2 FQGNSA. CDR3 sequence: CASSFSRGSEAFF. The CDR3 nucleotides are TGTGCCAGCAGCTTTTCCAGGGGAAGTGAAGCTTTCTTT.

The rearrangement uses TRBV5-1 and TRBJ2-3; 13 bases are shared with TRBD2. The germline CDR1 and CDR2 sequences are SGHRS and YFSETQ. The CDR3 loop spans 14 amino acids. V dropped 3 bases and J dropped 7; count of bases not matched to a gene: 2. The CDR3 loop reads CASSSTSGGYTQYF. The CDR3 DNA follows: TGCGCCAGCAGCTCGACTAGCGGGGGGTATACGCAGTATTTT. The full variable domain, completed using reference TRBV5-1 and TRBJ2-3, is KAGVTQTPRYLIKTRGQQVTLSCSPISGHRSVSWYQQTPGQGLQFLFEYFSETQRNKGNFPGRFSGRQFSNSRSEMNVSTLELGDSALYLCASSSTSGGYTQYFGPGTRLTVL.

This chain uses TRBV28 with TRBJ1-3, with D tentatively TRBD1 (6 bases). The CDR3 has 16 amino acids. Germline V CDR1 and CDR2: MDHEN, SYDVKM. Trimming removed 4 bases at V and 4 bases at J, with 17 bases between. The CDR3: CASSWGPRTDGNTIYF. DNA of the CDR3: TGTGCCAGCAGTTGGGGACCTCGGACAGACGGAAACACCATATATTTT.

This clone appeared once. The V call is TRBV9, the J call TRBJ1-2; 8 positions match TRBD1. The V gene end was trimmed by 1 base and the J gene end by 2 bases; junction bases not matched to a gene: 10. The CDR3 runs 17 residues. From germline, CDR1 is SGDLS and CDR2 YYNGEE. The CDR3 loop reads CASSVLPDRGSNYGYTF. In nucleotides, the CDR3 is TGTGCCAGCAGCGTATTACCCGACAGGGGTTCAAACTATGGCTACACCTTC.

CDR3 loop: CASSPSGQGREAFF. The CDR3 nucleotides read TGTGCCAGCTCACCATCCGGACAGGGGAGAGAAGCTTTCTTT. This chain links TRBV18 with TRBJ1-1, with 9 bases identical to TRBD1. Germline trimming cut 2 bases from V and 8 bases from J; bases unmatched to any gene: 6. The CDR3 totals 14 residues. Looked up from germline, CDR1 is KGHSH and CDR2 is LQKENI. The full variable domain, with the rest looked up from reference TRBV18 and TRBJ1-1, is NAGVMQNPRHLVRRRGQEARLRCSPMKGHSHVYWYRQLPEEGLKFMVYLQKENIIDESGMPKERFSAEFPKEGPSILRIQQVVRGDSAAYFCASSPSGQGREAFFGQGTRLTVV.

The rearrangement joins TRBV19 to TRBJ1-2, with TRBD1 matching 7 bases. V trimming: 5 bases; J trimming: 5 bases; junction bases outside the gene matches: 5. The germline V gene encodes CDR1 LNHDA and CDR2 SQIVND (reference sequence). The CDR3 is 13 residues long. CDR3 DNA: TGTGCCAGTAGTTGGGACAGCGCATATGGCTACACCTTC. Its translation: CASSWDSAYGYTF. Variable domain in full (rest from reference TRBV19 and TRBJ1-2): DGGITQSPKYLFRKEGQNVTLSCEQNLNHDAMYWYRQDPGQGLRLIYYSQIVNDFQKGDIAEGYSVSREKKESFPLTVTSAQKNPTAFYLCASSWDSAYGYTFGSGTRLTVV.

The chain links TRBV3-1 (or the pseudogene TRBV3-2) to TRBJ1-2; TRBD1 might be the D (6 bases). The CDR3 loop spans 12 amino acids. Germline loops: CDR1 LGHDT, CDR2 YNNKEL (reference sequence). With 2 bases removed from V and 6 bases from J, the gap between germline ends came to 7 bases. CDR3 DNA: TGTGCCAGCAGCCAAAACAGGGATGGCTACACCTTC. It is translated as CASSQNRDGYTF.

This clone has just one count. The CDR3 reads CASSLDGETQYF. The CDR3 nucleotides read TGTGCCAGCAGCTTAGATGGGGAGACCCAGTACTTC. The chain couples TRBV7-8 to TRBJ2-5; D not resolved. V was trimmed by 1 base and J by 5 bases, leaving 5 bases between them. The CDR3 is 12 residues long. CDR1 SGHVS and CDR2 FQNEAQ come from the germline V gene.